A selection of T cell receptor beta chains follows, all from one sample in a study of cytomegalovirus exposure and HLA in healthy donors. Assay: immunoSEQ multiplex PCR; the TCRdb copy retains only in-frame clones and omits some. This table holds approximately 160,000 clones, 82% found once. Source material: PBMCs. The receptors come from a male donor in good health and CMV-seronegative. The conserved cysteine and the conserved F or W are not part of the CDR3 here. The listing skips clone size in some rows; elsewhere it reads once, few, many or a size class.

j_call: TRBJ2-7
v_call: TRBV11-2
clone_size: -
cdr3_aa: ASSLVVSYEQY

j_call: TRBJ2-1
v_call: TRBV9
clone_size: -
cdr3_aa: ASGPGGISSYNEQF

j_call: -
v_call: TRBV7-9
clone_size: -
cdr3_aa: ASTSTSGRFTYEQY

j_call: TRBJ2-1
v_call: TRBV27
clone_size: -
cdr3_aa: ASSISAGGAYNEQF

j_call: TRBJ2-2
v_call: TRBV29-1
clone_size: -
cdr3_aa: SVDRGNTGELF

j_call: TRBJ1-1
v_call: TRBV7-3
clone_size: -
cdr3_aa: ASSSNPGAEAF

j_call: TRBJ2-5
v_call: TRBV7-6
clone_size: -
cdr3_aa: ASSLERREGETQY

j_call: TRBJ2-5
v_call: TRBV7-3
clone_size: -
cdr3_aa: ASERGGGLGLSQY

j_call: TRBJ2-7
v_call: TRBV25-1
clone_size: -
cdr3_aa: ASSDLAEQY

j_call: TRBJ1-1
v_call: TRBV5-1
clone_size: -
cdr3_aa: ASSLQGFTEAF

j_call: TRBJ2-1
v_call: TRBV11-2
clone_size: -
cdr3_aa: ASNLGAGGLEQF

j_call: TRBJ2-3
v_call: TRBV28
clone_size: -
cdr3_aa: ASSLGLAGGTDTQY

j_call: TRBJ2-1
v_call: TRBV4-3
clone_size: -
cdr3_aa: ASSPGVGAGAPYNEQF

j_call: TRBJ2-1
v_call: TRBV19
clone_size: -
cdr3_aa: ASSRRGKGEQF

j_call: TRBJ1-2
v_call: TRBV19
clone_size: -
cdr3_aa: ASSRGAYGYT

j_call: TRBJ2-2
v_call: TRBV7-2
clone_size: -
cdr3_aa: ASSLEGTVDTGELF

j_call: TRBJ1-4
v_call: TRBV5-4
clone_size: -
cdr3_aa: ASSRAGQGNEKLF

j_call: TRBJ1-5
v_call: TRBV5-1
clone_size: -
cdr3_aa: ASSLTENQPQH

j_call: TRBJ2-5
v_call: TRBV15
clone_size: -
cdr3_aa: ATSRGQNQETQY

j_call: TRBJ2-7
v_call: TRBV28
clone_size: -
cdr3_aa: ASSHMTSGSYEQY

j_call: TRBJ2-1
v_call: TRBV14
clone_size: -
cdr3_aa: ASSLAGVEQF

j_call: TRBJ2-5
v_call: TRBV5-1
clone_size: once
cdr3_aa: ASSWEQGALGIRSETQY

j_call: TRBJ1-5
v_call: TRBV7-2
clone_size: few
cdr3_aa: ASSFVSLAEQPQH

j_call: TRBJ1-5
v_call: TRBV6-5
clone_size: few
cdr3_aa: ASSFQGLGSNQPQH

j_call: TRBJ2-3
v_call: TRBV6-5
clone_size: -
cdr3_aa: ASSYSHGGADTQY

j_call: TRBJ1-5
v_call: TRBV5-1
clone_size: -
cdr3_aa: ASSRSRTGQNQPQH

j_call: TRBJ2-7
v_call: TRBV6-5
clone_size: -
cdr3_aa: ASSYSRRGGEQY

j_call: TRBJ2-1
v_call: TRBV9
clone_size: few
cdr3_aa: ASSVEQGYYNEQF

j_call: TRBJ2-1
v_call: TRBV6-6
clone_size: -
cdr3_aa: ASSYRQDYYNEQF

j_call: TRBJ2-7
v_call: TRBV7-2
clone_size: -
cdr3_aa: ASSLDWSYEQY

j_call: TRBJ1-5
v_call: TRBV10-3
clone_size: -
cdr3_aa: AISGGTGSSNQPQH

j_call: TRBJ2-7
v_call: TRBV10-3
clone_size: -
cdr3_aa: AIGRQGMAEQY

j_call: TRBJ2-7
v_call: TRBV5-5
clone_size: -
cdr3_aa: ASSWTSGRSNEQY

j_call: TRBJ2-7
v_call: TRBV5-5
clone_size: -
cdr3_aa: ASSLDSPRLHSYEQY

j_call: TRBJ2-3
v_call: TRBV2
clone_size: -
cdr3_aa: ASNDKRSTDTQY